The clone carrying this T cell receptor beta chain was seen once. Profiling relied on immunoSEQ multiplex PCR, and the TCRdb table lists in-frame clones only, not all of them. The data show roughly 50,000 clones, roughly 86% seen once. The data originate from a study of blood T cell repertoires in COVID-19. Study-wide background: Whether acute or convalescent, the COVID-19 samples came from the United States, Italy and Spain.

The sample comprised peripheral blood. The clonotype comes from a man aged 65 to 85 with active COVID-19.

CDR3 loop: CASSPMANPTNEKLFF. The CDR3 DNA follows: TGTGCCAGCAGCCCCATGGCAAACCCAACTAATGAAAAACTGTTTTTT. The rearrangement joins TRBV7-2 to TRBJ1-4; no reliable D call. The germline gives CDR1 SGHTA, CDR2 FQGNSA. The CDR3 totals 16 residues. The V and J ends lost 5 bases and 0 bases respectively, with 13 bases between them.